This T cell receptor (beta chain) emerged from a study of blood T cell repertoires in COVID-19. Participants were aged roughly 18 to 100 years from around 25 US areas. Participant-given clinical history determined each cohort assignment. Cohort 3 recovery required two negative PCRs, clearance, or symptom resolution. The CDR3 is made up of 15 amino acids. V trimming: 3 bases; J trimming: 4 bases; junction bases outside the gene matches: 2. Germline V gene sequence: CDR1 SGHTA, CDR2 FQGNSA. Original handling: From reference gene primer amplification, estimates of nucleated cell counts were derived. Generated by immunoSEQ multiplex PCR, the TCRdb table keeps only in-frame clones and is missing some. V and J calls and clone size are those listed in that table; D and trimming were worked out from the DNA. This sample has about 480,000 clones; approximately 90% occur once, and the top ten carry approximately 1.8%.

Turning to this clone: The sample has other DNA sequences that encode this CDR3 too.

Sequencing input: PBMCs or T cells enriched from blood (not recorded which). This TCR derives from a woman between 35 and 50 years old who had recovered from COVID-19. This chain uses TRBV7-2 with TRBJ2-6; TRBD2 aligns across 8 bases. The CDR3 nucleotides are TGTGCCAGCAGCTTCGGGGGGGCCGGGGCCAACGTCCTGACTTTC. Amino acid sequence: CASSFGGAGANVLTF.